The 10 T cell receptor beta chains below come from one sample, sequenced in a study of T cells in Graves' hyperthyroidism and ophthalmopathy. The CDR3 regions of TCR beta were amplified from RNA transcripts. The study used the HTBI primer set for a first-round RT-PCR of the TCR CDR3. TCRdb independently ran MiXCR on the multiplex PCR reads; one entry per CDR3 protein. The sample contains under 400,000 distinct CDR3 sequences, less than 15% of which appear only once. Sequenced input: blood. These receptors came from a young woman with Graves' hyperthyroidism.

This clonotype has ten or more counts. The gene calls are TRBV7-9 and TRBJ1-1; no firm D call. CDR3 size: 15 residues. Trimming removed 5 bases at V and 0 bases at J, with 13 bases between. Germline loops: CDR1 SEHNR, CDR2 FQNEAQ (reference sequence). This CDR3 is CASSPIEGMNTEAFF. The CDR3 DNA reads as TGTGCCAGCAGCCCAATCGAGGGCATGAACACTGAAGCTTTCTTT. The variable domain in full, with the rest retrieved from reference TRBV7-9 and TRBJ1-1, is DTGVSQNPRHKITKRGQNVTFRCDPISEHNRLYWYRQTLGQGPEFLTYFQNEAQLEKSRLLSDRFSAERPKGSFSTLEIQRTEQGDSAMYLCASSPIEGMNTEAFFGQGTRLTVV.

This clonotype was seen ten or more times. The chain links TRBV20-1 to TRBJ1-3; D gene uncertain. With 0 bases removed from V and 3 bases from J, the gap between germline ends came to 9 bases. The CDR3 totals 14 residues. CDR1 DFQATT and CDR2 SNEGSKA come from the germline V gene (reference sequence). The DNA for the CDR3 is TGCAGTGCTAGAGATTACAGTGTTGGAAACACCATATATTTT. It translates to CSARDYSVGNTIYF.

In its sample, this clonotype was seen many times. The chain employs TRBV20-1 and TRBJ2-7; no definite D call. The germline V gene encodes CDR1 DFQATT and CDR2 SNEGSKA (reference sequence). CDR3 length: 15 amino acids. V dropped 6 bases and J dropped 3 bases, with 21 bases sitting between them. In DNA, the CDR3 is TGCAGTGCCCAACGAGTACGCCCCGCCAGCTACGAGCAGTACTTC. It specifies CSAQRVRPASYEQYF.

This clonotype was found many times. In nucleotides, the CDR3 is TGCGCCAGCAGCCAAGATCTAGGGTCCTACGAGCAGTACTTC. It codes for CASSQDLGSYEQYF. V and J are TRBV4-1 and TRBJ2-7; D is uncertain. V was clipped by 0 bases and J by 1 base, with 7 bases between them. This CDR3 has 14 residues. The V gene's germline CDR1 is MGHRA and CDR2 YSYEKL.

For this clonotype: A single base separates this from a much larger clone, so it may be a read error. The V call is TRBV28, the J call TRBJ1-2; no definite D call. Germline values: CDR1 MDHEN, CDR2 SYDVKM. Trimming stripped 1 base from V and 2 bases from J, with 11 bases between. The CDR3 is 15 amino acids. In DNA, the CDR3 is TGTGCCAGCAGTTTATTTTCAGCCCTAAACTATGGCTACACCTTC. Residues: CASSLFSALNYGYTF.

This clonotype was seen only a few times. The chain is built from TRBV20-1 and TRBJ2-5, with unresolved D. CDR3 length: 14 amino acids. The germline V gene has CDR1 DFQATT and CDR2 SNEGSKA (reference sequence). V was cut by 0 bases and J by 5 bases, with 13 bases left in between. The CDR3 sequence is CSARDHGFTETQYF. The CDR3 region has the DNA TGCAGTGCTAGAGATCACGGGTTTACGGAGACCCAGTACTTC.

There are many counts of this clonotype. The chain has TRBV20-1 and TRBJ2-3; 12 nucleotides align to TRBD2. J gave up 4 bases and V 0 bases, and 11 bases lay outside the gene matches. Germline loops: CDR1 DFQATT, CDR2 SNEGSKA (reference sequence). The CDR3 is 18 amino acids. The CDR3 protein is CSARETSGGIRAADTQYF. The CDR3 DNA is TGCAGTGCTAGAGAGACTAGCGGGGGTATACGAGCCGCAGATACGCAGTATTTT.

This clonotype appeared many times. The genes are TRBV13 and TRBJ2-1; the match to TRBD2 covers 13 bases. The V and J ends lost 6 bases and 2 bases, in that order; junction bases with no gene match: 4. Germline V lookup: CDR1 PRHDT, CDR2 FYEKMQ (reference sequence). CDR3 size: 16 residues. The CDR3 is CASRKGTSGAYNEQFF. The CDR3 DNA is TGTGCCAGCAGAAAAGGGACTAGCGGGGCCTACAATGAGCAGTTCTTC.

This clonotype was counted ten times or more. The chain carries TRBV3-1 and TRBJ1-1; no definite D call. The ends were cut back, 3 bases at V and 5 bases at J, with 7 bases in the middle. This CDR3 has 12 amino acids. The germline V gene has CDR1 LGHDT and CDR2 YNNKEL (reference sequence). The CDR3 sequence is CASSHLRTEAFF. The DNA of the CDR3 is TGTGCCAGCAGCCACCTTAGGACTGAAGCTTTCTTT.

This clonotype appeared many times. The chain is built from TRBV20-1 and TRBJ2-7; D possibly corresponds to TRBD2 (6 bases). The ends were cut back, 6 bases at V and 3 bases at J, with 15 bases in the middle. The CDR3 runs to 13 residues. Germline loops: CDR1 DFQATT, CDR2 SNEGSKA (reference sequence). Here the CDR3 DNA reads TGCAGTGCAGCCGCGGGGAGGAACTACGAGCAGTACTTC. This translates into CSAAAGRNYEQYF.